This paragraph reports one T cell receptor beta chain. This entry is derived from a study of blood T cell repertoires in COVID-19. Study overall: The United States, Italy and Spain were the sources of the acute and convalescent COVID-19 samples. From T cells, B-cell-depleted T cells, or PBMCs came the material, which was cDNA or gDNA.

Methods used by the authors: Amplification of reference gene primers provided the estimated nucleated cell counts. The assay was immunoSEQ multiplex PCR, and TCRdb's table has in-frame clones only and misses some. The V and J calls and the clone size are those of that table, but D and trimming were determined from the DNA. The repertoire holds a few hundred thousand clones, with roughly 90% as singletons. The CDR3 has 14 amino acids. The germline CDR1 and CDR2 sequences are SNHLY and FYNNEI. V gave up 4 bases and J gave up 0 bases, with 8 bases separating them. The sequence derives from a man between 65 and 79 years old with acute or convalescent COVID-19. The chain combines TRBV2 with TRBJ2-3; D remains unclear. The sample comprised peripheral blood. CDR3 amino acids: CASSVNLSTDTQYF. CDR3 nucleotide sequence: TGTGCCAGCAGTGTAAATCTTAGCACAGATACGCAGTATTTT.